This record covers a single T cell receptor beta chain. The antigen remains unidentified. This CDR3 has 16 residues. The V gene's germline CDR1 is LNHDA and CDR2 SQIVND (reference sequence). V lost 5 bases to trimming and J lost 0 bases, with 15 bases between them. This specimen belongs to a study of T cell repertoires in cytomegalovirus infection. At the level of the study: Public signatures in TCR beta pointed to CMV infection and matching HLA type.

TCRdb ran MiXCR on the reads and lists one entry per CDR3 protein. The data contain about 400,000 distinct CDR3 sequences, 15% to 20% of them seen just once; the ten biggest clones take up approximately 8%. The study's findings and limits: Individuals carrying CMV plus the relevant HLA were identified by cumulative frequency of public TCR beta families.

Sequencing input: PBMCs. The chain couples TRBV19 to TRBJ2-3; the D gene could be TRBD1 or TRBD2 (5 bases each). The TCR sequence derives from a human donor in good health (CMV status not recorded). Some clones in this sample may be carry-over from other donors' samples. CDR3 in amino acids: CASSGGGHPSTDTQYF. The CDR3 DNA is TGTGCCAGTAGTGGCGGAGGACACCCGAGCACAGATACGCAGTATTTT.